The T cell receptor (beta chain) described here comes from a study of cytotoxic CD8 clonotypes in ibrutinib-treated CLL. Trimming removed 0 bases at V and 3 bases at J, with 3 bases between. The CDR3 covers 12 residues. Germline CDR1 MNHNS, CDR2 SASEGT. Profiled with immunoSEQ multiplex PCR; TCRdb holds only in-frame clones, not every one. The data contain some 200,000 clones, roughly three quarters of them seen just once; the ten biggest clones take up roughly 11%. Points from the study as a whole: Before falling back toward baseline at progression, clonality had risen at the time of ibrutinib response.

A remark on this clone: Its antigen remains unknown.

The specimen was PBMCs, collected after 12 months of ibrutinib treatment. The receptor was isolated from a human donor with chronic lymphocytic leukemia. The chain uses TRBV6-1 and TRBJ2-7, with D hard to call. The CDR3 protein is CASSEASYEQYF. CDR3 nucleotide sequence: TGTGCCAGCAGTGAAGCCAGCTACGAGCAGTACTTC.